This T cell receptor beta chain was captured in a study of beta chain features in type 1 diabetes. Study in general: Patients shared similar age, gender and cell yields with healthy donors.

The CDR3 is 15 amino acids. Losses at the gene ends were 0 bases for V and 8 bases for J; bases not matched to a gene: 5. Germline V gene data show CDR1 as LGHNA and CDR2 as YSLEER. A few counts support this clone. Its target is unknown. The isolated RNA, all of it, was reverse transcribed, so expressed TCRB transcripts were what got sequenced. Measured with immunoSEQ multiplex PCR; TCRdb has only the in-frame clones, and not every one. The profile shows about 150,000 clones, 10% to 13% of them singletons. Study outcomes and limitations: Among patients, naive, central memory and Treg TCRB repertoires appeared more similar than among healthy donors. Highly expressing activated T cells could be over-counted with a cDNA template. TCRB CDR3s from Type 1 diabetes patients were moderately but significantly shorter in all four CD4+ subsets.

Sequencing was carried out using central memory CD4+ T cells from blood. The genes are TRBV4-3 and TRBJ1-3; 9 nucleotides line up with TRBD1. The origin of this receptor is a young man with type 1 diabetes. As DNA, the CDR3 is TGCGCCAGCAGCCAAGAGAAGGGACAGGGTCACACCATATATTTT. It specifies CASSQEKGQGHTIYF.